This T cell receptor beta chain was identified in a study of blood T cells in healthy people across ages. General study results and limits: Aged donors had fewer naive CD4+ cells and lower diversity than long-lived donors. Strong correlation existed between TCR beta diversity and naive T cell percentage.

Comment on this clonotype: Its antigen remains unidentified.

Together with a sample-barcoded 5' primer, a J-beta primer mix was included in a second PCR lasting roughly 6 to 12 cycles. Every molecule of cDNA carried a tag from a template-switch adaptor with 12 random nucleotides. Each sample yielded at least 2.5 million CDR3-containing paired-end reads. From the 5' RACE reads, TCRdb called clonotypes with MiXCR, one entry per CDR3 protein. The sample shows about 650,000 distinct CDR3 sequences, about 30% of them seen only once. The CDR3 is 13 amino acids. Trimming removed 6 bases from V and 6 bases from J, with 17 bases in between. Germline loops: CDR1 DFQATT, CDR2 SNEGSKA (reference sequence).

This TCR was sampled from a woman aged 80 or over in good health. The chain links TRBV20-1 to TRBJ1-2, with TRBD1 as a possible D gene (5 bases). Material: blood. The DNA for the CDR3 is TGCAGTGCCCACGGCTACCAGGGTAATGGCTACACCTTC. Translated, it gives CSAHGYQGNGYTF.